The 15 T cell receptor beta chains below come from one sample, sequenced in a study of a mutant IDH1 vaccine in newly diagnosed glioma. Clones were read by immunoSEQ multiplex PCR, and TCRdb kept only the in-frame ones, dropping some. Of tens of thousands of clones in the sample, about four fifths were seen once. No antigen is known for these receptors. Sample time point: week 11, during vaccination. The content of each vaccine dose was 300 ug of mutant IDH1 20-mer peptide, and topical imiquimod accompanied it. Sequences were derived from PBMCs, sampled from a glioma patient whose treatment included an IDH1 peptide vaccine. All receptors come from a man between 45 and 60 years old with glioma.

This chain connects TRBV11-2 to TRBJ2-5, with 9 bases lining up with TRBD2. Germline lookup yields CDR1 SGHAT and CDR2 FQNNGV. Trimming cost V 2 bases and J 4 bases; bases outside gene matches: 5. The CDR3 is made up of 15 amino acids. This CDR3 is CASSLYSAGGETQYF. In DNA form, the CDR3 reads TGTGCCAGCAGCTTATACTCAGCGGGGGGAGAGACCCAGTACTTC.

V gene TRBV19 combines with J gene TRBJ1-5; D is unclear. V shed 4 bases and J shed 4 bases, with 5 bases lying between them. Germline V gene sequence: CDR1 LNHDA, CDR2 SQIVND (reference sequence). The CDR3 extends over 12 amino acids. The CDR3 DNA sequence: TGTGCCAGTAGTAACAAGAATCAGCCCCAGCATTTT. Translation: CASSNKNQPQHF.

This rearrangement joins TRBV18 to TRBJ2-7, with D hard to call. Germline CDR1 is KGHSH and CDR2 is LQKENI. The CDR3 sequence is 13 residues long. Trimming took off 3 bases at V and 6 bases at J, with 12 bases between the two ends. The CDR3 DNA sequence: TGTGCCAGCTCACCTGAGTACTTGGGCGAGCAGTACTTC. Its protein is CASSPEYLGEQYF.

The rearrangement links TRBV7-9 to TRBJ2-7; 10 bases agree with TRBD2. Unmatched junction bases numbered 4, after V lost 1 base and J lost 4 bases. The CDR3 loop spans 15 amino acids. CDR1 SEHNR and CDR2 FQNEAQ come from the germline V gene (reference sequence). The CDR3 bases are TGTGCCAGCAGCTTAGTAAGAGCGGGAGGGTACGAGCAGTACTTC. Amino acids: CASSLVRAGGYEQYF.

The rearrangement links TRBV6-1 to TRBJ2-5; D may be TRBD2 (5 bases). The ends were cut back, 1 base at V and 4 bases at J, with 10 bases in the middle. This CDR3 contains 14 residues. Germline CDR1 is MNHNS and CDR2 is SASEGT. The CDR3 bases are TGTGCCAGCAGTGAAGGAGGGTATGGAGAGACCCAGTACTTC. This gives the protein CASSEGGYGETQYF.

This clone was seen only once. This chain connects TRBV19 to TRBJ2-5; TRBD2 might be the D (6 bases). The CDR3 extends over 14 amino acids. Germline loops: CDR1 LNHDA, CDR2 SQIVND (reference sequence). Trimming removed 6 bases at V and 4 bases at J, with 15 bases between. The CDR3 bases are TGTGCCAGTAGGGAGGGACCGAGTACAGAGACCCAGTACTTC. Translation: CASREGPSTETQYF.

This rearrangement joins TRBV5-1 to TRBJ2-1; D gene ambiguous. Germline CDR1 reads SGHRS; CDR2 reads YFSETQ. Trimming pared 6 bases from V and 3 bases from J, leaving 13 bases between. This CDR3 is 14 amino acids long. The CDR3 sequence: CASTPEALYNEQFF. Here the CDR3 DNA reads TGCGCCAGCACCCCTGAGGCTCTCTACAATGAGCAGTTCTTC.

The gene calls are TRBV5-5 and TRBJ1-2, with TRBD1 matching 10 bases. The CDR3 contains 14 residues. V was pared by 4 bases and J by 3 bases, with 3 bases of the junction left unmatched. The V gene's germline CDR1 is SGHKS and CDR2 YYEKEE (reference sequence). As DNA, the CDR3 is TGTGCCAGCAGCATCGGACAGGGGGACTATGGCTACACCTTC. It translates to CASSIGQGDYGYTF.

The V and J genes are TRBV9 and TRBJ1-4, with 7 bases matching TRBD1. Unmatched junction bases numbered 11, after V lost 4 bases and J lost 8 bases. From germline, CDR1 is SGDLS and CDR2 YYNGEE. The CDR3 is 15 amino acids. As DNA, the CDR3 is TGTGCCAGCAGCCTGGACAGGACCATCGGCGAAAAACTGTTTTTT. Protein: CASSLDRTIGEKLFF. Drawing the rest from reference TRBV9 and TRBJ1-4, the complete variable domain is DSGVTQTPKHLITATGQRVTLRCSPRSGDLSVYWYQQSLDQGLQFLIQYYNGEERAKGNILERFSAQQFPDLHSELNLSSLELGDSALYFCASSLDRTIGEKLFFGSGTQLSVL.

The rearrangement links TRBV5-1 to TRBJ1-1; D unresolved. CDR1 SGHRS and CDR2 YFSETQ come from the germline V gene. Trimming took 4 bases from V and 1 from J, leaving 2 bases between them. This CDR3 comprises 11 residues. The CDR3 sequence is CASSGNTEAFF. CDR3 sequence (DNA): TGCGCCAGCAGCGGGAACACTGAAGCTTTCTTT. Complete variable domain (other parts from reference TRBV5-1 and TRBJ1-1): KAGVTQTPRYLIKTRGQQVTLSCSPISGHRSVSWYQQTPGQGLQFLFEYFSETQRNKGNFPGRFSGRQFSNSRSEMNVSTLELGDSALYLCASSGNTEAFFGQGTRLTVV.

V usage is TRBV27 and J usage is TRBJ1-3; 8 bases map to TRBD1. The CDR3 covers 15 residues. Trimming at V came to 4 bases and at J to 4 bases, leaving 6 bases not matched to a gene. Germline V gene lookup returns CDR1 MNHEY and CDR2 SMNVEV (reference sequence). For the CDR3, the DNA is TGTGCCAGCAGTTCCATCCGACAGGGGGGAAACACCATATATTTT. Protein product: CASSSIRQGGNTIYF.

This clone has only a few counts. The rearrangement links TRBV15 to TRBJ1-5, with D possibly TRBD1 on 6 matching bases. The V end lost 5 bases, the J end lost 7 bases, and 15 bases lay between the germline ends. CDR1 and CDR2 (germline): LNHNV, YYDKDF (reference sequence). The length of the CDR3 is 14 residues. This CDR3 is CATSGTGSRQPQHF. Here the CDR3 DNA reads TGTGCCACCAGCGGAACAGGGTCGAGGCAGCCCCAGCATTTT. Using reference TRBV15 and TRBJ1-5 for the parts outside the CDR3, the full variable domain is DAMVIQNPRYQVTQFGKPVTLSCSQTLNHNVMYWYQQKSSQAPKLLFHYYDKDFNNEADTPDNFQSRRPNTSFCFLDIRSPGLGDTAMYLCATSGTGSRQPQHFGDGTRLSIL.

The sample holds one count of this clone. This chain joins TRBV4-3 and TRBJ2-2; the match to TRBD1 covers 8 bases. This CDR3 has 16 residues. J was trimmed by 1 base and V by 1 base; bases with no gene match: 2. Germline V gives CDR1 LGHNA, CDR2 YSLEER. This chain's CDR3 is CASSQVGTGNTGELFF. The CDR3 bases are TGCGCCAGCAGCCAAGTTGGGACAGGGAACACCGGGGAGCTGTTTTTT.

The CDR3 nucleotides are TGTGCCAGCAGTTACGGGTTTCCCTACAATGAGCAGTTCTTC. This gives the protein CASSYGFPYNEQFF. The genes are TRBV6-6 and TRBJ2-1; D gene ambiguous. CDR3 size: 14 residues. The germline V gene encodes CDR1 MNHNY and CDR2 SVGAGI (reference sequence). Trimming took 2 bases from V and 2 from J, leaving 7 bases between them.

This chain links TRBV7-2 with TRBJ2-1; D unresolved. The CDR3 has 11 residues. The V end lost 6 bases, the J end lost 9 bases, and 9 bases lay between the germline ends. The germline CDR1 and CDR2 sequences are SGHTA and FQGNSA. CDR3 nucleotide sequence: TGTGCCAGCAGTATAGGTGCTGAGCAGTTCTTC. As protein: CASSIGAEQFF. Full variable domain (missing parts from reference TRBV7-2 and TRBJ2-1): GAGVSQSPSNKVTEKGKDVELRCDPISGHTALYWYRQSLGQGLEFLIYFQGNSAPDKSGLPSDRFSAERTGGSVSTLTIQRTQQEDSAVYLCASSIGAEQFFGPGTRLTVL.